A single sample gave rise to the 3 T cell receptor beta chains below, sequenced in a study of CD8 T cells in ankylosing spondylitis. TCRdb redid the calling of the 5' RACE reads with MiXCR, one entry per CDR3 protein. The sample yields some 90,000 distinct CDR3 sequences, under 30% seen once. Sequences were obtained from blood, either unsorted or a sorted T cell fraction (not recorded which). The receptors originated from a male donor with ankylosing spondylitis or in good health (not recorded which).

The J gene is TRBJ2-5, the V gene TRBV5-1, with D possibly TRBD1 on 6 matching bases. V was shortened by 4 bases and J by 2 bases, with 18 bases between the two germline ends. This CDR3 region has 16 residues. Germline V gene lookup returns CDR1 SGHRS and CDR2 YFSETQ. The chain's CDR3 is CASSRRTEERQETQYF. The CDR3 DNA reads as TGCGCCAGCAGCCGTCGGACAGAAGAGCGACAAGAGACCCAGTACTTC.

This chain links TRBV2 with TRBJ2-2; 11 nucleotides line up with TRBD2. The germline V gene encodes CDR1 SNHLY and CDR2 FYNNEI. V dropped 5 bases and J dropped 2; count of bases not matched to a gene: 4. The CDR3 is 16 amino acids. CDR3 sequence (DNA): TGTGCCAGCAGTTCCGGGACTAGCGGAAACACCGGGGAGCTGTTTTTT. Translation gives CASSSGTSGNTGELFF. Full variable domain (outside the CDR3, taken from reference TRBV2 and TRBJ2-2): EPEVTQTPSHQVTQMGQEVILRCVPISNHLYFYWYRQILGQKVEFLVSFYNNEISEKSEIFDDQFSVERPDGSNFTLKIRSTKLEDSAMYFCASSSGTSGNTGELFFGEGSRLTVL.

The rearrangement links TRBV5-1 to TRBJ2-1; D is possibly TRBD2 (5 bases). Trimming left V 5 bases short and J 9 bases short, with 15 bases between. Germline CDR1 reads SGHRS; CDR2 reads YFSETQ. The CDR3 length is 13 residues. CDR3 nucleotide sequence: TGCGCCAGCAGGGAGGTTCTCCGAGGTGAGCAGTTCTTC. Its protein product is CASREVLRGEQFF.